This entry lists 30 T cell receptor beta chains sequenced from one sample in a study of shared clonotypes between healthy human individuals. TCRdb's table, derived via immunoSEQ multiplex PCR, lists solely in-frame clones and lacks some. The repertoire consists of about 700,000 clones, with around 67% occurring once and the leading ten covering approximately 1.7%. Sequencing was carried out using memory CD4+ T cells sorted from blood. As for subset: CD45RA-negative fraction. The receptors derive from a woman aged 25 to 39 in good health.

This clone has only one observation. The chain recombines TRBV28 with TRBJ1-2; the D gene is possibly TRBD1 (5 bases). Per germline, CDR1 MDHEN and CDR2 SYDVKM. V was trimmed by 8 bases and J by 7 bases, leaving 17 bases between them. The CDR3 runs 13 residues. CDR3 loop: CASQRDLVLGYTF. The CDR3 nucleotides read TGTGCCAGCCAACGGGACCTCGTTCTTGGCTACACCTTC.

The chain joins TRBV27 to TRBJ1-1, with D possibly being TRBD1 (5 bases). Deletions cut 6 bases from V and 4 bases from J, with 18 bases between. This CDR3 comprises 15 residues. Germline CDR1 is MNHEY and CDR2 is SMNVEV (reference sequence). Here the CDR3 reads CASSAWIGVGTEAFF. The CDR3 DNA is TGTGCCAGCAGCGCCTGGATAGGGGTTGGCACTGAAGCTTTCTTT.

V usage is TRBV10-3 and J usage is TRBJ1-1, with D possibly TRBD1 on 6 matching bases. Trimming removed 6 bases from V and 3 bases from J, with 14 bases in between. The germline gives CDR1 ENHRY, CDR2 SYGVKD. CDR3 length: 14 residues. This CDR3 is CAIRVGGRDTEAFF. In DNA form, the CDR3 reads TGTGCCATCAGGGTTGGGGGCCGGGACACTGAAGCTTTCTTT.

The chain is built from TRBV5-6 and TRBJ2-1; D call uncertain. The CDR3 spans 14 residues. Trimming removed 1 base at V and 8 bases at J, with 13 bases between. Germline V gene sequence: CDR1 SGHDT, CDR2 YYEEEE. Here the CDR3 reads CASSLPGLVDEQFF. The CDR3 coding sequence is TGTGCCAGCAGCTTGCCGGGCTTGGTGGATGAGCAGTTCTTC.

This clone was counted a single time. The chain couples TRBV15 to TRBJ2-2; 10 bases match TRBD2. The trim removed 0 bases at V and 7 bases at J, leaving 8 bases unmatched. This CDR3 is 17 amino acids long. CDR1 is LNHNV and CDR2 is YYDKDF in the germline V gene (reference sequence). CDR3 sequence (DNA): TGTGCCACCAGCAGAGATCCGGCTAGCGGGAGAATCGGGGAGCTGTTTTTT. Protein: CATSRDPASGRIGELFF. Based on the CDR3 plus reference TRBV15 and TRBJ2-2, the full variable domain is DAMVIQNPRYQVTQFGKPVTLSCSQTLNHNVMYWYQQKSSQAPKLLFHYYDKDFNNEADTPDNFQSRRPNTSFCFLDIRSPGLGDTAMYLCATSRDPASGRIGELFFGEGSRLTVL.

This chain links TRBV5-1 with TRBJ1-1; 10 nucleotides align to TRBD1. The CDR3 length is 15 residues. With V trimmed by 4 bases and J by 5 bases, 8 bases remained unmatched. The germline V gene encodes CDR1 SGHRS and CDR2 YFSETQ. CDR3 sequence: CASSLGQGLLTEAFF. As DNA, the CDR3 is TGCGCCAGCAGCCTGGGACAGGGGCTATTAACTGAAGCTTTCTTT.

A note on this clone: Other DNA sequences in this sample translate to the same CDR3. V usage is TRBV5-1 and J usage is TRBJ2-3; TRBD1 agrees at 8 bases. Per the germline V gene, CDR1 is SGHRS and CDR2 is YFSETQ. Unmatched junction bases numbered 5, after V lost 0 bases and J lost 2 bases. The CDR3 runs to 16 residues. The CDR3 DNA sequence: TGCGCCAGCAGCTTGGCGCAGGGGGCTTCCACAGATACGCAGTATTTT. Its protein is CASSLAQGASTDTQYF.

The V gene is TRBV7-2, the J gene TRBJ1-2; weak D call: TRBD1 (5 bases). Per germline, CDR1 SGHTA and CDR2 FQGNSA. The CDR3 runs 14 residues. Trimming removed 10 bases from V and 5 bases from J, with 20 bases in between. CDR3 nucleotide sequence: TGTGCCACCATCCTACGGGGACGGCCGTATGGCTACACCTTC. It yields the protein CATILRGRPYGYTF.

J is TRBJ2-1 and V is TRBV7-8; 7 nucleotides line up with TRBD2. Losses at the gene ends were 4 bases for V and 4 bases for J; bases not matched to a gene: 7. The CDR3 length is 15 residues. Germline values: CDR1 SGHVS, CDR2 FQNEAQ. The CDR3 sequence is CASSYGGGPYNEQFF. The CDR3 region has the DNA TGTGCCAGCAGCTACGGGGGAGGGCCTTACAATGAGCAGTTCTTC.

The V gene is TRBV5-6, the J gene TRBJ1-3, with a possible D match to TRBD1 (5 bases). The CDR3 totals 14 residues. Germline V gene sequence: CDR1 SGHDT, CDR2 YYEEEE. V dropped 0 bases and J dropped 2 bases, with 6 bases sitting between them. The CDR3 is CASSLDRPGNTIYF. The CDR3 DNA reads TGTGCCAGCAGCTTGGACAGGCCTGGAAACACCATATATTTT.

The CDR3 spells CAISDSTGRNTDTQYF. The CDR3, as DNA: TGTGCCATCAGTGATTCGACGGGGAGGAACACAGATACGCAGTATTTT. The chain combines TRBV10-3 with TRBJ2-3; perhaps TRBD2 as D (6 bases). V gave up 3 bases and J gave up 2 bases, with 15 bases separating them. In germline, CDR1 is ENHRY, CDR2 SYGVKD. This CDR3 is 16 amino acids long.

This chain joins TRBV1 and TRBJ2-3; the D segment call TRBD2 is taken from the table without a DNA check. TRBV1 represents a pseudogene. The length of the CDR3 is 18 residues. Written as DNA, the CDR3 is TGCACCAGCAGCCCCCTTTTCTCTAGCGGGATGAGCACAGATACGCAGTATTTT. Residues: CTSSPLFSSGMSTDTQYF.

Notes on this clone: The sample carries other DNA sequences with the same CDR3. The chain is built from TRBV5-1 and TRBJ2-1, with TRBD1 matching over 7 bases. The junction had 5 bases not matched to a gene; V was cut back by 4 bases and J by 4 bases. The CDR3 sequence is 14 residues long. Looked up from germline, CDR1 is SGHRS and CDR2 is YFSETQ. In DNA form, the CDR3 reads TGCGCCAGCAGCGTGGCAGGGGGATACAATGAGCAGTTCTTC. Its translation is CASSVAGGYNEQFF.

The chain is built from TRBV27 and TRBJ2-1; 9 bases are a match to TRBD2. V shed 7 bases, J shed 3 bases, and the junction held 7 bases outside the gene matches. Germline CDR1 reads MNHEY; CDR2 reads SMNVEV (reference sequence). The CDR3 sequence is 15 residues long. CDR3 in amino acids: CASKPLAGNYNEQFF. The CDR3 DNA is TGTGCCAGCAAACCACTAGCGGGTAACTACAATGAGCAGTTCTTC.

The chain couples TRBV5-1 to TRBJ2-5; 8 bases map to TRBD2. The CDR3 consists of 16 residues. The germline CDR1 and CDR2 sequences are SGHRS and YFSETQ. V was pared by 4 bases and J by 2 bases, with 10 bases of the junction left unmatched. The CDR3, as DNA: TGCGCCAGCAGCGTGCCGAGCGGGAGTAATCAAGAGACCCAGTACTTC. This codes for CASSVPSGSNQETQYF.

The gene calls are TRBV5-1 and TRBJ2-1; TRBD1 matches 8 bases. This CDR3 region has 15 residues. The V and J ends lost 5 bases and 8 bases, in that order; junction bases with no gene match: 12. Looked up from germline, CDR1 is SGHRS and CDR2 is YFSETQ. The CDR3 region is CASREGQGGVDEQFF. CDR3 sequence (DNA): TGCGCCAGCAGGGAAGGACAGGGCGGTGTTGATGAGCAGTTCTTC.

The V call is TRBV19, the J call TRBJ2-2; D is unresolved. Trimming pared 5 bases from V and 4 bases from J, leaving 8 bases between. This CDR3 spans 13 amino acids. From germline, CDR1 is LNHDA and CDR2 SQIVND (reference sequence). The CDR3, as DNA: TGTGCCAGTAGTCAACAAATCACCGGGGAGCTGTTTTTT. It is translated as CASSQQITGELFF.

This rearrangement joins TRBV19 to TRBJ1-5; TRBD1 matches 7 bases. V lost 0 bases, J lost 6 bases, and 11 bases stayed unmatched. Germline V gene data show CDR1 as LNHDA and CDR2 as SQIVND (reference sequence). This CDR3 is built from 17 residues. This CDR3 is CASSIEATGDLFQPQHF. DNA for the CDR3: TGTGCCAGTAGTATAGAAGCCACAGGGGATTTATTTCAGCCCCAGCATTTT.

The rearrangement uses TRBV28 and TRBJ2-7; unclear D gene. The CDR3 is 16 residues long. The V end lost 4 bases, the J end lost 3 bases, and 19 bases lay between the germline ends. From germline, CDR1 is MDHEN and CDR2 SYDVKM. This CDR3 is CASSSVGQQDNYEQYF. CDR3 bases: TGTGCCAGCAGTTCCGTCGGGCAGCAAGACAACTACGAGCAGTACTTC.

A few counts support this clone. The V gene is TRBV5-1, the J gene TRBJ2-6; the D is unclear. Per the germline V gene, CDR1 is SGHRS and CDR2 is YFSETQ. The CDR3 loop spans 14 amino acids. The ends were cut back, 2 bases at V and 2 bases at J, with 5 bases in the middle. CDR3 region: CASSFGPGANVLTF. The CDR3 region has the DNA TGCGCCAGCAGCTTTGGGCCTGGGGCCAACGTCCTGACTTTC.

The rearrangement links TRBV25-1 to TRBJ2-4; D remains unclear. CDR3 size: 14 residues. Germline CDR1 reads MGHDK; CDR2 reads SYGVNS. V was shortened by 5 bases and J by 6 bases, with 14 bases between the two germline ends. The CDR3 DNA sequence: TGTGCCAGCAGTCCCCATACCCCAGGAAACATTCAGTACTTC. It encodes CASSPHTPGNIQYF.

The chain combines TRBV5-1 with TRBJ2-1; D possibly corresponds to TRBD2 (6 bases). Per germline, CDR1 SGHRS and CDR2 YFSETQ. The V gene lost 0 bases and the J gene lost 10 bases, with 8 bases spanning the gap. The CDR3 consists of 12 residues. CDR3 DNA sequence: TGCGCCAGCAGCTTGGAAGGAGGGGAGCAGTTCTTC. This encodes CASSLEGGEQFF. Complete variable domain (other parts from reference TRBV5-1 and TRBJ2-1): KAGVTQTPRYLIKTRGQQVTLSCSPISGHRSVSWYQQTPGQGLQFLFEYFSETQRNKGNFPGRFSGRQFSNSRSEMNVSTLELGDSALYLCASSLEGGEQFFGPGTRLTVL.

This clone was detected once. The chain employs TRBV11-3 and TRBJ1-3; D gene ambiguous. CDR1 and CDR2 (germline): SGHNT, YENEEA. Trimming pared 4 bases from V and 4 bases from J, leaving 8 bases between. CDR3 length equals 13 residues. In DNA form, the CDR3 reads TGTGCCAGCAGCTCCGACCCGGGAAACACCATATATTTT. Amino acid sequence: CASSSDPGNTIYF.

This clone was seen a few times. The gene calls are TRBV20-1 and TRBJ2-1; either TRBD1 or TRBD2 may supply D (5 bases each). V was trimmed by 5 bases and J by 12 bases, leaving 14 bases between them. Germline V gene lookup returns CDR1 DFQATT and CDR2 SNEGSKA (reference sequence). This CDR3 spans 11 amino acids. Here the CDR3 reads CSAGNRDRQFF. Written as DNA, the CDR3 is TGCAGTGCTGGGAACCGGGACCGGCAGTTCTTC.

The sample holds a few counts of this clone. The chain combines TRBV6-5 with TRBJ2-2, with D uncertain. CDR1 and CDR2 (germline): MNHEY, SVGAGI. The CDR3 is 14 amino acids. Trimming took 6 bases from V and 4 from J, leaving 12 bases between them. The CDR3 sequence is CASRALWITGELFF. In DNA form, the CDR3 reads TGTGCCAGCAGGGCACTATGGATCACCGGGGAGCTGTTTTTT.

CDR3 sequence reads: CSVATGGFEQYF. The CDR3 DNA follows: TGCAGCGTTGCAACAGGGGGGTTCGAGCAGTACTTC. The V call is TRBV29-1, the J call TRBJ2-5; 8 nucleotides align to TRBD1. Gene TRBJ2-7 matches the end of the DNA better, so the J call may be wrong. This CDR3 region has 12 residues. Germline V CDR1 and CDR2: SQVTM, ANQGSEA.

This clone has just a few counts. The chain employs TRBV28 and TRBJ1-2, with no clear D. The CDR3 has 12 residues. CDR1 is MDHEN and CDR2 is SYDVKM in the germline V gene. Trimming removed 5 bases at V and 5 bases at J, with 9 bases between. The DNA for the CDR3 is TGTGCCAGCAGTGTCTACCAATATGGCTACACCTTC. Translating it yields CASSVYQYGYTF.

The V gene is TRBV6-5, the J gene TRBJ2-7; 8 bases align to TRBD1. CDR1 and CDR2 from the germline V gene are MNHEY and SVGAGI. V shed 8 bases, J shed 6 bases, and the junction held 9 bases outside the gene matches. This CDR3 comprises 13 residues. The CDR3 DNA is TGTGCCAGCGAGCGGACAGGGACGGGCGAGCAGTACTTC. Protein product: CASERTGTGEQYF.

The chain links TRBV19 to TRBJ2-7; 11 nucleotides line up with TRBD2. This CDR3 comprises 15 residues. The germline gives CDR1 LNHDA, CDR2 SQIVND (reference sequence). V lost 6 bases to trimming and J lost 2 bases; unmatched junction nucleotides: 6. The CDR3 loop reads CASSVTSGTTYEQYF. The CDR3 DNA is TGTGCCAGTAGCGTGACTAGCGGGACTACCTACGAGCAGTACTTC.

V is TRBV6-1 and J is TRBJ1-1, with D unresolved. Germline V lookup: CDR1 MNHNS, CDR2 SASEGT. V shed 5 bases and J shed 1 base, with 11 bases lying between them. The CDR3 runs to 14 residues. The CDR3 sequence is CASSLTTQNTEAFF. The CDR3 DNA follows: TGTGCCAGCAGTCTGACGACACAGAACACTGAAGCTTTCTTT.